These 10 T cell receptor beta chains originate from one sample sequenced in a study of blood T cell repertoires in COVID-19 (dated by TCRdb to about 2020). Receptors were amplified or captured by the immunoSEQ multiplex PCR assay. TCRdb stores this immuneACCESS table with in-frame sequences only. Part of the clones is absent; in the studies checked, under half of the shortfall reflects unresolved V genes, and no reason is known for the rest. Across this sample there are roughly 120,000 clones, with roughly 75% seen only once. Together, the top ten hold 3.5% to 5% of the sample. Source material: peripheral blood. The receptor set was obtained from a human donor in a cohort sampled during active or convalescent COVID-19.

This clone was observed a few times. J is TRBJ2-1 and V is TRBV19, with a weak D call TRBD2 (5 bases). With 5 bases removed from V and 10 bases from J, the gap between germline ends came to 15 bases. The CDR3 consists of 13 residues. From germline, CDR1 is LNHDA and CDR2 SQIVND (reference sequence). The CDR3 DNA is TGTGCCAGTAGTGGCGACGGGGTGTTCGAGCAGTTCTTC. Residues: CASSGDGVFEQFF. The full variable domain, rest sourced from reference TRBV19 and TRBJ2-1, is DGGITQSPKYLFRKEGQNVTLSCEQNLNHDAMYWYRQDPGQGLRLIYYSQIVNDFQKGDIAEGYSVSREKKESFPLTVTSAQKNPTAFYLCASSGDGVFEQFFGPGTRLTVL.

Points on this clone: One end of the junction varies from germline; a read error may be responsible. The chain couples TRBV6-5 to TRBJ1-1, with 7 bases aligning to TRBD1. The length of the CDR3 is 14 residues. From germline, CDR1 is MNHEY and CDR2 SVGAGI. CDR3 region: CVSHRGTANTEAFF. The DNA of the CDR3 is TGTGTCAGCCACCGAGGGACAGCGAACACTGAAGCTTTCTTT.

This sequence joins TRBV3-1 (or the pseudogene TRBV3-2) and TRBJ1-2, with a possible D match to TRBD1 (6 bases). Trimming cost V 5 bases and J 3 bases, with 10 bases left between them. Germline lookup yields CDR1 LGHDT and CDR2 YNNKEL (reference sequence). This CDR3 comprises 13 residues. Written as DNA, the CDR3 is TGTGCCAGCAGCTTTCGGACAGACTATGGCTACACCTTC. It yields the protein CASSFRTDYGYTF.

The V and J genes are TRBV19 and TRBJ1-4, with D hard to call. Germline V gives CDR1 LNHDA, CDR2 SQIVND (reference sequence). The CDR3 has 15 residues. Trimming removed 3 bases at V and 6 bases at J, with 14 bases between. This CDR3 reads CASSILTGGDEKLFF. CDR3 in DNA: TGTGCCAGTAGTATCTTGACCGGCGGAGATGAAAAACTGTTTTTT. Full variable domain (missing parts from reference TRBV19 and TRBJ1-4): DGGITQSPKYLFRKEGQNVTLSCEQNLNHDAMYWYRQDPGQGLRLIYYSQIVNDFQKGDIAEGYSVSREKKESFPLTVTSAQKNPTAFYLCASSILTGGDEKLFFGSGTQLSVL.

The gene calls are TRBV28 and TRBJ2-7, with 10 bases that match TRBD2. This CDR3 comprises 13 residues. Per germline, CDR1 MDHEN and CDR2 SYDVKM. Trimming removed 8 bases from V and 4 bases from J; junction bases left unmatched: 5. The CDR3 region has the DNA TGTGCCAGCGCTAGCGGGAGAATATACGAGCAGTACTTC. This encodes CASASGRIYEQYF.

V is TRBV5-5 and J is TRBJ1-2, with 9 bases fitting TRBD1. The CDR3 covers 13 residues. Trimming at V came to 2 bases and at J to 6 bases, leaving 2 bases not matched to a gene. CDR1 and CDR2 (germline): SGHKS, YYEKEE (reference sequence). The DNA for the CDR3 is TGTGCCAGCAGCTTCGACAGGGGGAATGGCTACACCTTC. Translation gives CASSFDRGNGYTF.

The J gene is TRBJ2-7, the V gene TRBV4-2; 7 nucleotides agree with TRBD2. The V segment lost 3 bases and the J segment 2 bases; nucleotides outside the gene matches: 10. This CDR3 contains 16 residues. The germline V gene has CDR1 LGHNA and CDR2 YNFKEQ. CDR3 sequence: CASSQVTSHYPYEQYF. In DNA, the CDR3 is TGTGCCAGCAGCCAGGTGACTAGCCATTACCCCTACGAGCAGTACTTC.

The chain has TRBV7-3 and TRBJ1-1; D is uncertain. The germline CDR1 and CDR2 sequences are SGHTA and FQGTGA. The V and J ends lost 2 bases and 11 bases respectively, with 15 bases between them. This CDR3 is built from 13 residues. DNA for the CDR3: TGTGCCAGCAGCTTACACCCAGGCTCTACGGCTTTCTTT. Protein: CASSLHPGSTAFF.

This clone is labeled as medium-sized. The V call is TRBV19, the J call TRBJ1-1; 12 bases map to TRBD1. CDR1 and CDR2 from the germline V gene are LNHDA and SQIVND (reference sequence). Trimming removed 8 bases from V and 5 bases from J; junction bases left unmatched: 9. The CDR3 contains 15 residues. CDR3 sequence reads: CASSGTGGVSTEAFF. CDR3 in DNA: TGTGCCAGTTCCGGGACAGGGGGCGTGAGTACTGAAGCTTTCTTT.

V gene TRBV9 combines with J gene TRBJ1-2; 10 bases match TRBD1. The germline gives CDR1 SGDLS, CDR2 YYNGEE. V shed 0 bases, J shed 7 bases, and the junction held 0 bases outside the gene matches. The CDR3 is made up of 13 amino acids. The CDR3 DNA is TGTGCCAGCAGCGTAGGGGACAGGGGTGGCTACACCTTC. This gives the protein CASSVGDRGGYTF.